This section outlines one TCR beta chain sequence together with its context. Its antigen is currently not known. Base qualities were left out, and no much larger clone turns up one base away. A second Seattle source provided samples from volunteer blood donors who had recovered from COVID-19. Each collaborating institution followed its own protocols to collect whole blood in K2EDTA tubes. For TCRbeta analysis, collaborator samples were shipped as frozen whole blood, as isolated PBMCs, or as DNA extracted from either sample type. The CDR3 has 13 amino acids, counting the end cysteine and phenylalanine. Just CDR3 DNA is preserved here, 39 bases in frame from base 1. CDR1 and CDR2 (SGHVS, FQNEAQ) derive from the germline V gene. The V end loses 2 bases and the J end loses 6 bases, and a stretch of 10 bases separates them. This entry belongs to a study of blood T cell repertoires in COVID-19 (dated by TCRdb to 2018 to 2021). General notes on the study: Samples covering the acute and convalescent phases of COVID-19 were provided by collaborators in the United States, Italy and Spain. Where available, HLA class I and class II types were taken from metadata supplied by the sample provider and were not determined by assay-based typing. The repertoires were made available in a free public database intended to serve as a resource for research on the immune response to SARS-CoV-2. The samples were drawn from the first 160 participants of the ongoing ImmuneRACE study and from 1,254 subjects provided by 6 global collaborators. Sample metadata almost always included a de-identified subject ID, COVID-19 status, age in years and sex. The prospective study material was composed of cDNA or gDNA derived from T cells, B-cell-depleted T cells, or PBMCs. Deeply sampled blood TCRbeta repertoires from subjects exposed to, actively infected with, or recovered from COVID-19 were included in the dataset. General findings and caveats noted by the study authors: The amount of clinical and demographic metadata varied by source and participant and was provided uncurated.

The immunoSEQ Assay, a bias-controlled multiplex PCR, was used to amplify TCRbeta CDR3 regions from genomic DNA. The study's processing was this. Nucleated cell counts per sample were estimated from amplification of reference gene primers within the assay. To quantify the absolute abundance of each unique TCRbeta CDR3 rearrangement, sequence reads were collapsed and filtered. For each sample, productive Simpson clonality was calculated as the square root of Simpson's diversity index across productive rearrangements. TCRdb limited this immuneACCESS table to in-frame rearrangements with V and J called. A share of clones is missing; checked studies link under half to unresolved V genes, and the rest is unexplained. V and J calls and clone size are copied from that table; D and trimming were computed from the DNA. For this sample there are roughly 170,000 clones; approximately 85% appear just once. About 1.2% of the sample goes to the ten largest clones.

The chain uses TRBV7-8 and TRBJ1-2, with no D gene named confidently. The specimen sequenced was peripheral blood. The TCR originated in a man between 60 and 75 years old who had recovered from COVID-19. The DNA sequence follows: TGTGCCAGCAGCTTAAGTTTCGGGGATGGCTACACCTTC. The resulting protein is CASSLSFGDGYTF.